One T cell receptor beta chain is described in this entry. Source study methods: How many nucleated cells were present was estimated from reference gene primer amplification. Some clones are missing from TCRdb's copy, which holds only in-frame ones; the method was immunoSEQ multiplex PCR. V, J and clone size are those of that table, while D and trimming were read from the DNA. The sample has roughly 280,000 clones, roughly 84% seen once; the top ten hold 4.2%. Germline values: CDR1 MNHEY, CDR2 SVGAGI. There are 15 residues in the CDR3. The junction had 5 bases not matched to a gene; V was cut back by 0 bases and J by 4 bases. This record comes from a study of blood T cell repertoires in COVID-19. At the level of the study: The origin of the acute and convalescent COVID-19 samples was the United States, Italy and Spain.

The TCR was taken from a man aged 55-75 years with acute or convalescent COVID-19. This sequence joins TRBV6-5 and TRBJ2-5; 7 positions agree with TRBD2. Specimen: peripheral blood. Here the CDR3 DNA reads TGTGCCAGCAGTTACTCGACGCGGGGGAGAGAGACCCAGTACTTC. As protein: CASSYSTRGRETQYF.